The 27 T cell receptor beta chains below all came from one sample that was sequenced in a study of T cells in tuberculosis. Sequencing was performed with immunoSEQ multiplex PCR; in TCRdb, only in-frame clones are kept and a portion is missing. This sample has 50,000 to 65,000 clones, with around 90% found just once. Cells were sorted from thawed PBMC rested overnight and stained with GMM-loaded CD1B tetramer, viability dye and anti-CD3. CD1B tetramers were loaded with Rhodococcus equi-derived C32 glucose monomycolate. The material sequenced was CD1b-GMM tetramer-negative cells sorted from PBMCs. The receptors shown here come from an adult woman with latent tuberculosis.

V gene TRBV2 combines with J gene TRBJ2-2; 7 positions agree with TRBD1. The CDR3 runs to 14 residues. V lost 6 bases to trimming and J lost 4 bases; unmatched junction nucleotides: 5. Germline V gene lookup returns CDR1 SNHLY and CDR2 FYNNEI. The CDR3 bases are TGTGCCAGCAGGACCGGGACAGTCACCGGGGAGCTGTTTTTT. This gives the protein CASRTGTVTGELFF. The whole variable domain, remainder taken from reference TRBV2 and TRBJ2-2, is EPEVTQTPSHQVTQMGQEVILRCVPISNHLYFYWYRQILGQKVEFLVSFYNNEISEKSEIFDDQFSVERPDGSNFTLKIRSTKLEDSAMYFCASRTGTVTGELFFGEGSRLTVL.

Here the CDR3 DNA reads TGTGCCAGCAGCCCGAAAGGGGGTGTGAGAGATACGCAGTATTTT. Translation gives CASSPKGGVRDTQYF. The chain employs TRBV7-2 and TRBJ2-3; tentative D call: TRBD1 (6 bases). The V and J ends lost 5 bases and 5 bases respectively, with 17 bases between them. The germline CDR1 and CDR2 sequences are SGHTA and FQGNSA. The CDR3 contains 15 residues. Drawing the rest from reference TRBV7-2 and TRBJ2-3, the complete variable domain is GAGVSQSPSNKVTEKGKDVELRCDPISGHTALYWYRQSLGQGLEFLIYFQGNSAPDKSGLPSDRFSAERTGGSVSTLTIQRTQQEDSAVYLCASSPKGGVRDTQYFGPGTRLTVL.

The rearrangement uses TRBV4-3 and TRBJ2-5; 9 nucleotides align to TRBD2. With V trimmed by 1 base and J by 2 bases, 8 bases remained unmatched. CDR3 length: 17 amino acids. Germline assignment: CDR1 LGHNA and CDR2 YSLEER. CDR3 in DNA: TGCGCCAGCAGCCAAGGCGTTCGGACTAGCGTACAAGAGACCCAGTACTTC. Its translation is CASSQGVRTSVQETQYF.

The rearrangement links TRBV10-3 to TRBJ1-1, with TRBD1 matching over 9 bases. The CDR3 length is 13 residues. CDR1 and CDR2 (germline): ENHRY, SYGVKD. After removal of 8 bases from V and 4 bases from J, the junction contained 5 bases not matched to a gene. CDR3 coding DNA: TGTGCCATCGGCACGACAGGGGGCACTGAAGCTTTCTTT. It codes for CAIGTTGGTEAFF.

The chain combines TRBV6-1 with TRBJ1-5; D call uncertain. The CDR3 has 15 residues. V lost 7 bases, J lost 2 bases, and 15 bases lay in between. Germline assignment: CDR1 MNHNS and CDR2 SASEGT. For the CDR3, the DNA is TGTGCCAGCACCATAATCGGGGTGGGCAATCAGCCCCAGCATTTT. This translates into CASTIIGVGNQPQHF.

This clone was counted a few times. The V and J genes are TRBV11-3 and TRBJ1-1, with 11 bases that match TRBD1. CDR1 and CDR2 from the germline V gene are SGHNT and YENEEA. This CDR3 region has 16 residues. After removal of 4 bases from V and 5 bases from J, the junction contained 9 bases not matched to a gene. Here the CDR3 reads CASSSWTGGAETEAFF. The CDR3 DNA follows: TGTGCCAGCAGCTCATGGACAGGGGGCGCGGAGACTGAAGCTTTCTTT.

J is TRBJ1-4 and V is TRBV6-5; the match to TRBD1 covers 7 bases. The germline V gene has CDR1 MNHEY and CDR2 SVGAGI. The length of the CDR3 is 12 residues. V lost 8 bases, J lost 8 bases, and 5 bases stayed unmatched. The CDR3 reads CASGDSDEKLFF. CDR3 bases: TGTGCCAGCGGGGACAGTGACGAAAAACTGTTTTTT.

CDR3 sequence reads: CASSLSPRNQNTGELFF. The CDR3, as DNA: TGTGCCAGCAGTTTATCTCCCAGGAACCAAAACACCGGGGAGCTGTTTTTT. The chain recombines TRBV28 with TRBJ2-2; D is uncertain. V lost 1 base and J 2 bases, leaving 14 bases between the germline ends. Germline V gene sequence: CDR1 MDHEN, CDR2 SYDVKM. This CDR3 spans 17 amino acids.

This sequence joins TRBV7-9 and TRBJ1-2; 7 bases are shared with TRBD1. The junction had 12 bases not matched to a gene; V was cut back by 5 bases and J by 12 bases. Germline V gives CDR1 SEHNR, CDR2 FQNEAQ (reference sequence). CDR3 length equals 13 residues. DNA of the CDR3: TGTGCCAGCAGCCACAGCCAGGACAGGAAACACACCTTC. Amino acids: CASSHSQDRKHTF.

V and J are TRBV11-3 and TRBJ2-2, with TRBD2 matching 9 bases. This CDR3 has 14 amino acids. V was clipped by 9 bases and J by 3 bases; unmatched bases: 5. The germline V gene encodes CDR1 SGHNT and CDR2 YENEEA. CDR3 bases: TGTGCCAGTAAACTAGCGGGCCACACCGGGGAGCTGTTTTTT. Translating it yields CASKLAGHTGELFF.

The V call is TRBV28, the J call TRBJ1-2, with no clear D. The V and J ends lost 8 bases and 4 bases respectively, with 8 bases between them. CDR3 length: 11 residues. The V gene's germline CDR1 is MDHEN and CDR2 SYDVKM. This CDR3 is CASLSIYGYTF. In DNA, the CDR3 is TGTGCCAGCCTTTCTATCTATGGCTACACCTTC.

This clone was observed a few times. V is TRBV6-1 and J is TRBJ2-7; 8 bases line up with TRBD1. Germline values: CDR1 MNHNS, CDR2 SASEGT. This CDR3 region has 12 residues. With V trimmed by 11 bases and J by 4 bases, 7 bases remained unmatched. The CDR3 DNA reads TGTGCCGGGGGACAGGCGGAGTACGAGCAGTACTTC. It translates to CAGGQAEYEQYF.

The chain links TRBV30 to TRBJ1-2, with 7 bases aligning to TRBD1. This CDR3 has 13 residues. J was trimmed by 6 bases and V by 0 bases; bases with no gene match: 4. CDR1 is GTSNPN, CDR2 SVGIG, per germline (reference sequence). The CDR3 DNA reads TGTGCCTGGAGTGTACAGGGGCGGCATGGCTACACCTTC. Protein: CAWSVQGRHGYTF.

V gene TRBV29-1 combines with J gene TRBJ2-1; D may be TRBD2 (6 bases). Trimming left V 3 bases short and J 4 bases short, with 16 bases between. The CDR3 is made up of 15 amino acids. The germline V gene encodes CDR1 SQVTM and CDR2 ANQGSEA. The CDR3 sequence is CSVEIWDGRYNEQFF. The DNA for the CDR3 is TGCAGCGTTGAGATTTGGGACGGGAGATACAATGAGCAGTTCTTC.

V gene TRBV7-9 combines with J gene TRBJ1-2; 10 positions agree with TRBD1. CDR1 is SEHNR, CDR2 FQNEAQ, per germline (reference sequence). J was trimmed by 3 bases and V by 5 bases; bases with no gene match: 9. The CDR3 length is 16 residues. In DNA form, the CDR3 reads TGTGCCAGCAGCATCGGGACAGGGGCTACGGACTATGGCTACACCTTC. It is translated as CASSIGTGATDYGYTF.

This clone was observed a few times. Written as DNA, the CDR3 is TGCGCCAGCAGCCAACTGACAGGGGGCGCGAACATTCAGTACTTC. This translates into CASSQLTGGANIQYF. The chain links TRBV5-1 to TRBJ2-4; TRBD1 agrees at 10 bases. V shed 4 bases, J shed 7 bases, and the junction held 8 bases outside the gene matches. CDR1 SGHRS and CDR2 YFSETQ come from the germline V gene. CDR3 size: 15 residues.

This clone was observed once. CDR3 amino acids: CAWGTGASYEQYF. The CDR3 coding sequence is TGTGCCTGGGGGACAGGGGCATCCTACGAGCAGTACTTC. The genes are TRBV30 and TRBJ2-7; 10 bases line up with TRBD1. CDR1 is GTSNPN and CDR2 is SVGIG in the germline V gene (reference sequence). The V gene end was trimmed by 5 bases and the J gene end by 1 base; junction bases not matched to a gene: 2. The CDR3 contains 13 residues.

The gene calls are TRBV5-1 and TRBJ2-1; 7 positions match TRBD2. Germline CDR1 is SGHRS and CDR2 is YFSETQ. J was trimmed by 5 bases and V by 3 bases; bases with no gene match: 5. The CDR3 runs 14 residues. CDR3 protein: CASSWTRADNEQFF. CDR3 bases: TGCGCCAGCAGCTGGACTAGAGCCGACAATGAGCAGTTCTTC.

This sequence joins TRBV2 and TRBJ2-5, with 8 bases matching TRBD2. V trimming: 8 bases; J trimming: 1 base; junction bases outside the gene matches: 3. Germline lookup yields CDR1 SNHLY and CDR2 FYNNEI. The CDR3 has 13 amino acids. The CDR3 DNA reads as TGTGCCAGCGTCGGGGGGGCCCAAGAGACCCAGTACTTC. The encoded protein is CASVGGAQETQYF.

The chain uses TRBV27 and TRBJ2-5; D is possibly TRBD1 (6 bases). Germline V gene lookup returns CDR1 MNHEY and CDR2 SMNVEV (reference sequence). The CDR3 covers 15 residues. The V end was cut by 3 bases, the J end by 5 bases, with 16 bases between. The CDR3 DNA sequence: TGTGCCAGCAGTTTGGCAGGGGCGGTACTTGAGACCCAGTACTTC. It specifies CASSLAGAVLETQYF.

This rearrangement joins TRBV7-6 to TRBJ1-4; 8 nucleotides align to TRBD1. CDR1 is SGHVS and CDR2 is FNYEAQ in the germline V gene. J lost 7 bases, V lost 8 bases, and 6 bases had no gene match. This CDR3 is built from 13 residues. CDR3 sequence: CASSPDRVEKLFF. The CDR3 region has the DNA TGTGCCAGCTCCCCGGACAGGGTTGAAAAACTGTTTTTT. The full variable domain, rest sourced from reference TRBV7-6 and TRBJ1-4, is GAGVSQSPRYKVTKRGQDVALRCDPISGHVSLYWYRQALGQGPEFLTYFNYEAQQDKSGLPNDRFSAERPEGSISTLTIQRTEQRDSAMYRCASSPDRVEKLFFGSGTQLSVL.

This clone occurred once. The chain recombines TRBV4-3 with TRBJ1-1, with no clear D. Germline V CDR1 and CDR2: LGHNA, YSLEER. This CDR3 is built from 17 residues. The V and J ends lost 1 base and 0 bases respectively, with 15 bases between them. The CDR3 bases are TGCGCCAGCAGCCAAGCGGCTTCGAGGGAGTTGAACACTGAAGCTTTCTTT. Amino acid sequence: CASSQAASRELNTEAFF.

The genes are TRBV6-6 and TRBJ2-7; 8 nucleotides match TRBD2. V was pared by 0 bases and J by 7 bases, with 2 bases of the junction left unmatched. The CDR3 is 13 amino acids. CDR1 is MNHNY and CDR2 is SVGAGI in the germline V gene (reference sequence). CDR3 region: CASSYSRLAEQYF. In DNA form, the CDR3 reads TGTGCCAGCAGTTACTCTAGACTAGCGGAGCAGTACTTC.

This chain connects TRBV2 to TRBJ2-7; 9 bases match TRBD2. Germline V CDR1 and CDR2: SNHLY, FYNNEI. The ends lost 3 bases at V and 2 bases at J; junction bases unmatched: 5. The CDR3 contains 15 residues. The CDR3 bases are TGTGCCAGCAGTGATCCGGCTAGCGGGGCCTACGAGCAGTACTTC. Its protein is CASSDPASGAYEQYF.

The rearrangement joins TRBV10-2 to TRBJ2-7; TRBD1 agrees at 11 bases. J lost 4 bases, V lost 4 bases, and 6 bases had no gene match. CDR3 length: 15 residues. CDR1 is WSHSY, CDR2 SAAADI, per germline. This CDR3 is CASSGRGQGVYEQYF. The CDR3 nucleotides are TGCGCCAGCAGTGGTAGGGGACAGGGGGTGTACGAGCAGTACTTC.

Points on this clone: Distinct nucleotide sequences in the sample also encode this CDR3. The V call is TRBV7-2, the J call TRBJ2-2, with 7 bases matching TRBD1. CDR1 SGHTA and CDR2 FQGNSA come from the germline V gene. V shed 10 bases, J shed 5 bases, and the junction held 10 bases outside the gene matches. The CDR3 has 14 residues. The CDR3 sequence: CATRRQGETGELFF. The DNA of the CDR3 is TGTGCCACCCGGCGACAGGGAGAGACCGGGGAGCTGTTTTTT.

The gene calls are TRBV6-1 and TRBJ1-2; 7 bases map to TRBD1. Per the germline V gene, CDR1 is MNHNS and CDR2 is SASEGT. J gave up 4 bases and V 6 bases, and 8 bases lay outside the gene matches. The CDR3 extends over 14 amino acids. The CDR3: CASSEERGLYGYTF. The CDR3 region has the DNA TGTGCCAGCAGCGAGGAGAGGGGGCTCTATGGCTACACCTTC.